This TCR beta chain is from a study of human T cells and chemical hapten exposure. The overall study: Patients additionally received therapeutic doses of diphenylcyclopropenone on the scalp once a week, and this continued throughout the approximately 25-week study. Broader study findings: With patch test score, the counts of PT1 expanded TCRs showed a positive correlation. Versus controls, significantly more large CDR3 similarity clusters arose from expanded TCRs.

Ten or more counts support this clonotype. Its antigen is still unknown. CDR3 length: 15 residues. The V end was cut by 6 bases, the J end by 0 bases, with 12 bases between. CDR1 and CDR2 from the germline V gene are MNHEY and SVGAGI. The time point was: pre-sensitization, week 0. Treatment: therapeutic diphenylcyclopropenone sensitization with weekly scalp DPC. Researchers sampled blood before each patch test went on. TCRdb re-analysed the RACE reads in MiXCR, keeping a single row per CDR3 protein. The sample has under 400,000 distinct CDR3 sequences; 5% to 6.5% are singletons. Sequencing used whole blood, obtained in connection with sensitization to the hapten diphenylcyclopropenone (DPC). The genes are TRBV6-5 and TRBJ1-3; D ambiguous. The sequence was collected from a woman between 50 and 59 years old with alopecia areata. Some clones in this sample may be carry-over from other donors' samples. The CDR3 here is CASRKDGLSGNTIYF. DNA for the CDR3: TGTGCCAGCAGGAAGGACGGACTCTCTGGAAACACCATATATTTT.